Presented here are 11 T cell receptor beta chains from one specimen sequenced in a study of PD-1 blockade in mismatch repair-deficient tumors. Clones were read by immunoSEQ multiplex PCR, and TCRdb kept only the in-frame ones, dropping some. Found here are more than 40,000 clones, roughly three quarters of them singletons; the top ten hold approximately 3.2%. The sample was peripheral blood, taken 4 weeks after starting pembrolizumab. The receptors shown here come from an adult with mismatch repair-deficient cancer.

The V and J genes are TRBV9 and TRBJ2-7; D is unclear. The CDR3 runs to 14 residues. CDR1 is SGDLS and CDR2 is YYNGEE in the germline V gene. V shed 0 bases and J shed 2 bases, with 9 bases lying between them. The CDR3: CASSVAPRAYEQYF. Here the CDR3 DNA reads TGTGCCAGCAGCGTAGCTCCCAGAGCCTACGAGCAGTACTTC.

CDR3 in amino acids: CASSASASGRAAGYEQYF. The CDR3 DNA reads as TGTGCCAGCAGTGCCTCGGCTAGCGGGAGGGCCGCTGGATACGAGCAGTACTTC. The chain is built from TRBV27 and TRBJ2-7, with TRBD2 matching over 12 bases. Germline V gene sequence: CDR1 MNHEY, CDR2 SMNVEV (reference sequence). The CDR3 contains 18 residues. The V and J ends lost 5 bases and 4 bases, in that order; junction bases with no gene match: 15.

CDR3 loop: CASTRLAGGQETQYF. DNA of the CDR3: TGTGCCAGCACCAGACTAGCGGGAGGGCAAGAGACCCAGTACTTC. This chain links TRBV27 with TRBJ2-5, with 14 bases identical to TRBD2. CDR3 size: 15 residues. CDR1 MNHEY and CDR2 SMNVEV come from the germline V gene (reference sequence). After removal of 7 bases from V and 2 bases from J, the junction contained 3 bases not matched to a gene.

The V call is TRBV6-1, the J call TRBJ2-3, with 8 positions matching TRBD1. V shed 11 bases, J shed 2 bases, and the junction held 9 bases outside the gene matches. The germline CDR1 and CDR2 sequences are MNHNS and SASEGT. The CDR3 extends over 14 amino acids. The CDR3 region has the DNA TGTGCCGGGAAGCAGGGGGCCCTCACAGATACGCAGTATTTT. Residues: CAGKQGALTDTQYF.

The chain uses TRBV18 and TRBJ1-1, with TRBD1 as a possible D gene (6 bases). Germline-derived CDR1 and CDR2 are KGHSH and LQKENI. This CDR3 is built from 13 residues. Trimming removed 5 bases at V and 5 bases at J, with 12 bases between. This CDR3 is CASSRTAETEAFF. The CDR3 coding sequence is TGTGCCAGCTCAAGGACAGCGGAGACTGAAGCTTTCTTT.

This clone was detected only once. This chain links TRBV11-2 with TRBJ2-4; possible D gene TRBD1, 6 bases. With 3 bases removed from V and 8 bases from J, the gap between germline ends came to 20 bases. CDR1 is SGHAT and CDR2 is FQNNGV in the germline V gene. The CDR3 covers 16 residues. The CDR3 DNA is TGTGCCAGCAGCTTCCCCCAACAGGGACCAAGGGACATTCAGTACTTC. This encodes CASSFPQQGPRDIQYF.

This clone was picked up one time. The chain has TRBV7-2 and TRBJ1-1; D possibly corresponds to TRBD1 (5 bases). Trimming cost V 5 bases and J 6 bases, with 19 bases left between them. Per germline, CDR1 SGHTA and CDR2 FQGNSA. The CDR3 extends over 15 amino acids. In DNA form, the CDR3 reads TGTGCCAGCAGCCAAGACAGAGTTATGCGCTCTGAAGCTTTCTTT. It codes for CASSQDRVMRSEAFF.

The DNA for the CDR3 is TGTGCCTGGAGTGGCCCGGGGCTAGGAGACACTGAAGCTTTCTTT. Amino acids: CAWSGPGLGDTEAFF. V gene TRBV30 combines with J gene TRBJ1-1, with D perhaps matching TRBD1 (5 bases). CDR1 is GTSNPN, CDR2 SVGIG, per germline (reference sequence). This CDR3 spans 15 amino acids. Trimming shortened V by 1 base and J by 3 bases, and 15 bases separated the two germline ends.

This chain connects TRBV19 to TRBJ2-7; the D is unclear. The germline V and J ends were trimmed by 2 bases and 0 bases, with 8 bases remaining between them. Germline CDR1 and CDR2: LNHDA and SQIVND (reference sequence). This CDR3 contains 14 residues. The CDR3 DNA follows: TGTGCCAGTAGTATACGGGCGGACTCCTACGAGCAGTACTTC. It translates to CASSIRADSYEQYF.

The chain links TRBV10-3 to TRBJ2-7; 7 bases match TRBD1. CDR1 is ENHRY, CDR2 SYGVKD, per germline. The CDR3 spans 14 residues. V shed 7 bases and J 5 bases; nucleotides not matched to a gene: 11. DNA for the CDR3: TGTGCCATCAACCCGACAGGGAGTCACCACGAGCAGTACTTC. It yields the protein CAINPTGSHHEQYF.

This clone has only a few counts. This chain uses TRBV7-6 with TRBJ2-7; no clear D. V dropped 3 bases and J dropped 4 bases, with 7 bases sitting between them. Germline CDR1 and CDR2: SGHVS and FNYEAQ. The CDR3 length is 12 residues. This CDR3 is CASSLGKYEQYF. The CDR3 DNA sequence: TGTGCCAGCAGCTTGGGCAAATACGAGCAGTACTTC.